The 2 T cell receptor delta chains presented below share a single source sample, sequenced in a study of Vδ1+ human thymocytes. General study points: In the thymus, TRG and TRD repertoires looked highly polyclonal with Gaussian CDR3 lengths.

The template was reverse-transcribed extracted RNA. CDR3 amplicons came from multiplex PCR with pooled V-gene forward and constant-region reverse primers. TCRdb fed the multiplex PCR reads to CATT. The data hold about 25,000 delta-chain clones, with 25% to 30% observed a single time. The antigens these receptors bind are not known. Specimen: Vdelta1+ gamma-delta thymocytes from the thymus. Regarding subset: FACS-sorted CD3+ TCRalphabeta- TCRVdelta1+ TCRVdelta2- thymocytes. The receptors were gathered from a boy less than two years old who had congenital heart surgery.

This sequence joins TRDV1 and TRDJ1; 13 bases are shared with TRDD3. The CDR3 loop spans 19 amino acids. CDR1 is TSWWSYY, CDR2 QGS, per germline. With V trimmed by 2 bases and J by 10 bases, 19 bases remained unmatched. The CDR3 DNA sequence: TGTGCTCTTGGGGAATACCCCCAATTGGTACTGGGGGATACGGGGAGACTCATCTTT. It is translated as CALGEYPQLVLGDTGRLIF.

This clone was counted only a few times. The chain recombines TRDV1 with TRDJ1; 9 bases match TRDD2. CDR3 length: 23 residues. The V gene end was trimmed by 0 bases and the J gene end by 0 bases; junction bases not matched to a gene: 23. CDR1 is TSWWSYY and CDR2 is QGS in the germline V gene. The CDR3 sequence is CALGELNLPTLLGKGRYTDKLIF. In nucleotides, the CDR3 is TGTGCTCTTGGGGAACTCAACCTTCCTACCTTACTGGGGAAGGGAAGGTACACCGATAAACTCATCTTT.